Here is one TCR beta chain with its context. Its specificity is not known. The data were produced by immunoSEQ multiplex PCR, yet TCRdb's version contains in-frame clones alone and is incomplete. The data hold roughly 66,000 clones, with around 90% observed a single time. The sample originates from a study of Tregs in tolerant kidney transplant recipients. General study points: In tolerant patients, donor-specific Tregs outgrew total Tregs, suggesting antigen-driven expansion.

The source material was CD8+ T cells from blood, sampled before the transplant. This clonotype was sampled from a human donor who received a combined kidney and bone marrow transplant.

The CDR3 loop is CSVVGGADGYTF. The CDR3 DNA reads as TGCAGCGTTGTTGGAGGGGCCGATGGCTACACCTTC. This chain uses TRBV29-1 with TRBJ1-2; D is possibly TRBD1 (5 bases). Per the germline V gene, CDR1 is SQVTM and CDR2 is ANQGSEA. Trimming took 4 bases from V and 6 from J, leaving 12 bases between them. The length of the CDR3 is 12 residues.